This T cell receptor (beta chain) was profiled in a study of T-cell reconstitution after alpha-beta-depleted transplantation in children. General study points: Once a year had passed after transplant, T-cell counts and diversity came mostly from newly produced T cells.

The CDR3 spans 15 residues. Germline V gives CDR1 MGHRA, CDR2 YSYEKL. Trimming took off 0 bases at V and 3 bases at J, with 9 bases between the two ends. TCRbeta library preparation incorporated unique molecular identifiers. TCRdb recomputed calls from the PCR reads with MiXCR, one row per CDR3 protein. Counted here are about a million distinct CDR3 sequences, roughly 29% occurring once; the ten biggest clones make up 28%. This clonotype was seen more than once but under ten times. The antigen is undetermined. This material consisted of PBMCs, mostly from graft donor cells, taken 360 days after TCRalphabeta/CD19-depleted stem cell transplant. This clonotype was sampled from a boy younger than two who had a stem cell transplant for SCID, so the T cells may come from the graft donor. The rearrangement joins TRBV4-1 to TRBJ2-1; D not resolved. CDR3 in amino acids: CASSQDHLFYNEQFF. CDR3 DNA: TGCGCCAGCAGCCAAGATCACCTATTCTACAATGAGCAGTTCTTC.